Each of the 30 T cell receptor beta chains below was sequenced from the same sample in a study of cytomegalovirus exposure and HLA in healthy donors. The PCR had 60 Vbeta and 13 Jbeta primers. This table comes from immunoSEQ multiplex PCR, and its TCRdb copy is limited to in-frame clones, with some not included. Among about 85,000 clones listed, more than 60% were seen once. The material sequenced was PBMCs. Source of these receptors: a man aged 25-45 years in good health and CMV-seronegative.

The genes are TRBV11-3 and TRBJ2-3, with 12 bases lining up with TRBD1. The germline V gene encodes CDR1 SGHNT and CDR2 YENEEA. V gave up 5 bases and J gave up 5 bases; unmatched junction bases: 8. The CDR3 has 16 residues. The CDR3: CASSRRDRGPGDTQYF. The CDR3 DNA is TGTGCCAGCAGCCGTAGGGACAGGGGGCCTGGAGATACGCAGTATTTT.

This rearrangement joins TRBV5-4 to TRBJ1-2, with 8 bases lining up with TRBD1. The CDR3 loop spans 15 amino acids. V shed 0 bases and J 2 bases; nucleotides not matched to a gene: 3. CDR1 SGHNT and CDR2 YYREEE come from the germline V gene (reference sequence). CDR3 DNA sequence: TGTGCCAGCAGCTTGGCAGGGGGCGGAAACTATGGCTACACCTTC. This sequence encodes CASSLAGGGNYGYTF.

The rearrangement links TRBV28 to TRBJ2-3; D ambiguous. Trimming removed 1 base from V and 2 bases from J, with 7 bases in between. The CDR3 is made up of 14 amino acids. Per the germline V gene, CDR1 is MDHEN and CDR2 is SYDVKM. The CDR3: CASSLYSPTDTQYF. CDR3 nucleotides: TGTGCCAGCAGTTTATACTCCCCCACAGATACGCAGTATTTT. The complete variable domain, with remaining parts taken from reference TRBV28 and TRBJ2-3, reads DVKVTQSSRYLVKRTGEKVFLECVQDMDHENMFWYRQDPGLGLRLIYFSYDVKMKEKGDIPEGYSVSREKKERFSLILESASTNQTSMYLCASSLYSPTDTQYFGPGTRLTVL.

This chain connects TRBV28 to TRBJ2-7; tentatively, D is TRBD1 (6 bases). In germline, CDR1 is MDHEN, CDR2 SYDVKM. The CDR3 has 13 residues. V lost 4 bases, J lost 4 bases, and 11 bases lay in between. The DNA of the CDR3 is TGTGCCAGCAGTTCAACAGGGTTGTACGAGCAGTACTTC. It translates to CASSSTGLYEQYF.

V gene TRBV6-6 combines with J gene TRBJ1-5; 7 bases match TRBD1. Trimming removed 8 bases from V and 2 bases from J; junction bases left unmatched: 3. CDR1 is MNHNY and CDR2 is SVGAGI in the germline V gene (reference sequence). The CDR3 totals 13 residues. CDR3: CASADRGNQPQHF. The CDR3 bases are TGTGCCAGCGCCGACAGGGGCAATCAGCCCCAGCATTTT.

The sample holds a few counts of this clone. The V and J genes are TRBV11-3 and TRBJ2-7; 8 positions match TRBD2. The CDR3 length is 15 residues. The germline CDR1 and CDR2 sequences are SGHNT and YENEEA. Unmatched junction bases numbered 2, after V lost 1 base and J lost 0 bases. The CDR3: CASSLGRGGSYEQYF. The CDR3, as DNA: TGTGCCAGCAGCTTAGGCCGGGGGGGCTCCTACGAGCAGTACTTC.

The rearrangement uses TRBV6-4 and TRBJ2-1; TRBD2 might be the D (5 bases). V was trimmed by 6 bases and J by 6 bases, leaving 15 bases between them. The CDR3 sequence is 14 residues long. Germline lookup yields CDR1 MRHNA and CDR2 SNTAGT. As DNA, the CDR3 is TGTGCCAGCAGCCTGGGAGAGCATGGCAATGAGCAGTTCTTC. Encoded protein: CASSLGEHGNEQFF.

The chain links TRBV7-3 to TRBJ2-2, with TRBD2 matching 13 bases. V trimming: 1 base; J trimming: 7 bases; junction bases outside the gene matches: 3. This CDR3 has 16 residues. Germline V lookup: CDR1 SGHTA, CDR2 FQGTGA. As DNA, the CDR3 is TGTGCCAGCAGCTTAAAGACTAGCGGGAGGAGCGGGGAGCTGTTTTTT. Translating gives CASSLKTSGRSGELFF.

The V and J genes are TRBV7-9 and TRBJ1-1, with a weak D call TRBD1 (6 bases). CDR3 length: 14 residues. Between the trimmed V and J ends, which lost 5 bases and 0 bases, there was a span of 10 bases. Germline CDR1 is SEHNR and CDR2 is FQNEAQ (reference sequence). CDR3: CASSVGQLNTEAFF. CDR3 coding DNA: TGTGCCAGCAGCGTCGGACAGCTGAACACTGAAGCTTTCTTT.

CDR3 bases: TGTGCCAGCAGTGAAGTTCAGGGGGCTGTGTACGAGCAGTACTTC. Its translation is CASSEVQGAVYEQYF. The chain carries TRBV2 and TRBJ2-7, with TRBD1 identical over 8 bases. V lost 1 base and J lost 4; bases outside the gene matches: 6. Looked up from germline, CDR1 is SNHLY and CDR2 is FYNNEI. The CDR3 covers 15 residues.

V and J are TRBV9 and TRBJ1-1; 7 bases are shared with TRBD1. In germline, CDR1 is SGDLS, CDR2 YYNGEE. Germline trimming cut 4 bases from V and 5 bases from J; bases unmatched to any gene: 8. The CDR3 contains 14 residues. The CDR3: CASSPRQGGTEAFF. In DNA, the CDR3 is TGTGCCAGCAGCCCACGACAGGGCGGGACTGAAGCTTTCTTT.

V is TRBV14 and J is TRBJ1-2, with D perhaps TRBD1 (6 bases). The V gene's germline CDR1 is SGHDN and CDR2 FVKESK. Trimming removed 1 base from V and 4 bases from J, with 10 bases in between. The CDR3 is made up of 14 amino acids. The CDR3 loop reads CASSQVGGAYGYTF. In DNA, the CDR3 is TGTGCCAGCAGCCAAGTCGGGGGGGCCTATGGCTACACCTTC.

The V gene is TRBV27, the J gene TRBJ1-2, with D possibly TRBD1 on 5 matching bases. V lost 5 bases and J lost 4, with 14 bases in between. The CDR3 consists of 14 residues. The germline V gene encodes CDR1 MNHEY and CDR2 SMNVEV (reference sequence). CDR3 coding DNA: TGTGCCAGCAGTCTTAGGCAGGGTTTCTATGGCTACACCTTC. This codes for CASSLRQGFYGYTF.

This clone was seen once. The gene calls are TRBV7-2 and TRBJ2-7; the D gene is possibly TRBD2 (5 bases). CDR3 length equals 15 residues. V lost 6 bases, J lost 0 bases, and 15 bases lay in between. CDR1 and CDR2 (germline): SGHTA, FQGNSA. The CDR3 is CASRPVEESSYEQYF. The CDR3 DNA reads TGTGCCAGCAGACCTGTGGAGGAAAGCTCCTACGAGCAGTACTTC.

The chain couples TRBV18 to TRBJ2-6; perhaps TRBD1 as D (5 bases). CDR1 and CDR2 from the germline V gene are KGHSH and LQKENI. Trimming left V 4 bases short and J 3 bases short, with 10 bases between. The CDR3 runs 15 residues. In DNA form, the CDR3 reads TGTGCCAGCTCACAAGCAGGGAATGGGGCCAACGTCCTGACTTTC. The encoded protein is CASSQAGNGANVLTF.

The chain is built from TRBV19 and TRBJ2-2, with D perhaps matching TRBD1 (5 bases). V was clipped by 5 bases and J by 9 bases, with 16 bases between them. The germline V gene encodes CDR1 LNHDA and CDR2 SQIVND (reference sequence). The CDR3 spans 14 residues. The CDR3 reads CASSWGLVGRELFF. The CDR3 coding sequence is TGTGCCAGTAGTTGGGGCTTGGTTGGTAGGGAGCTGTTTTTT. Full variable domain (missing parts from reference TRBV19 and TRBJ2-2): DGGITQSPKYLFRKEGQNVTLSCEQNLNHDAMYWYRQDPGQGLRLIYYSQIVNDFQKGDIAEGYSVSREKKESFPLTVTSAQKNPTAFYLCASSWGLVGRELFFGEGSRLTVL.

The rearrangement uses TRBV10-3 and TRBJ2-7, with 9 bases aligning to TRBD1. This CDR3 contains 15 residues. Germline V gene data show CDR1 as ENHRY and CDR2 as SYGVKD. With V trimmed by 0 bases and J by 2 bases, 2 bases remained unmatched. CDR3 protein: CAISESDRGTYEQYF. CDR3 in DNA: TGTGCCATCAGTGAGTCCGACAGGGGGACCTACGAGCAGTACTTC.

The gene calls are TRBV19 and TRBJ1-3; TRBD1 matches 7 bases. The ends lost 3 bases at V and 1 base at J; junction bases unmatched: 6. The CDR3 totals 16 residues. Germline V gene lookup returns CDR1 LNHDA and CDR2 SQIVND (reference sequence). Written as DNA, the CDR3 is TGTGCCAGTAGTATTCTATCACAGGGGTCTGGAAACACCATATATTTT. Translation: CASSILSQGSGNTIYF.

This chain uses TRBV27 with TRBJ1-2, with 9 nucleotides matching TRBD1. With V trimmed by 3 bases and J by 8 bases, 10 bases remained unmatched. The CDR3 loop spans 15 amino acids. CDR1 and CDR2 (germline): MNHEY, SMNVEV (reference sequence). CDR3 region: CASSLVATGGSGYTF. The CDR3 DNA reads as TGTGCCAGCAGTTTGGTAGCGACAGGGGGTTCCGGCTACACCTTC.

The rearrangement joins TRBV30 to TRBJ2-7; D may be TRBD1 (6 bases). The CDR3 is 14 residues long. Trimming pared 2 bases from V and 5 bases from J, leaving 16 bases between. Germline CDR1 and CDR2: GTSNPN and SVGIG (reference sequence). The CDR3 sequence: CAWSPFRGVNEQYF. The CDR3 bases are TGTGCCTGGAGTCCCTTCAGGGGAGTAAACGAGCAGTACTTC.

The J gene is TRBJ2-1, the V gene TRBV6-1; 8 bases align to TRBD1. Losses at the gene ends were 4 bases for V and 3 bases for J; bases not matched to a gene: 5. This CDR3 comprises 15 residues. CDR1 is MNHNS, CDR2 SASEGT, per germline. Here the CDR3 DNA reads TGTGCCAGCAGTGTGGTAGGGACAGGCTACAATGAGCAGTTCTTC. It is translated as CASSVVGTGYNEQFF.

The V gene is TRBV6-4, the J gene TRBJ1-1, with D tentatively TRBD1 (5 bases). Germline assignment: CDR1 MRHNA and CDR2 SNTAGT. The CDR3 extends over 12 amino acids. The V and J ends lost 5 bases and 7 bases respectively, with 11 bases between them. CDR3 region: CASSSRRGEAFF. The CDR3 DNA is TGTGCCAGCAGTTCGAGGAGGGGTGAAGCTTTCTTT.

The chain couples TRBV30 to TRBJ2-1; no definite D call. The CDR3 has 13 amino acids. Trimming removed 0 bases at V and 4 bases at J, with 7 bases between. CDR1 and CDR2 from the germline V gene are GTSNPN and SVGIG (reference sequence). The CDR3 DNA is TGTGCCTGGAGTGTACAGAGATACAATGAGCAGTTCTTC. Translated, it gives CAWSVQRYNEQFF.

The J gene is TRBJ1-2, the V gene TRBV25-1, with D uncertain. The CDR3 extends over 14 amino acids. CDR1 is MGHDK and CDR2 is SYGVNS in the germline V gene. V lost 2 bases and J lost 5, with 12 bases in between. CDR3 sequence (DNA): TGTGCCAGCAGTGAAAGGTTAGCGGGGTATGGCTACACCTTC. Translated, it gives CASSERLAGYGYTF.

This clone was detected only a few times. The gene calls are TRBV7-3 and TRBJ2-3; 8 bases map to TRBD2. Per germline, CDR1 SGHTA and CDR2 FQGTGA. The CDR3 is made up of 15 amino acids. Trimming at V came to 5 bases and at J to 0 bases, leaving 4 bases not matched to a gene. The CDR3 reads CASSPGLGSTDTQYF. The CDR3 DNA reads as TGTGCCAGCAGCCCGGGACTAGGAAGCACAGATACGCAGTATTTT.

The sample holds a few counts of this clone. The J gene is TRBJ1-1, the V gene TRBV4-2; 10 positions agree with TRBD1. Trimming removed 4 bases from V and 11 bases from J; junction bases left unmatched: 7. Germline CDR1 reads LGHNA; CDR2 reads YNFKEQ. This CDR3 spans 13 amino acids. CDR3 DNA: TGTGCCAGCAGCCCGGAGACAGGGGGCGTCGCTTTCTTT. It translates to CASSPETGGVAFF.

This sequence joins TRBV14 and TRBJ2-5; D not resolved. Germline V gene data show CDR1 as SGHDN and CDR2 as FVKESK. V was trimmed by 4 bases and J by 7 bases, leaving 16 bases between them. This CDR3 spans 14 amino acids. CDR3 protein: CASSLSHPTGTQYF. Here the CDR3 DNA reads TGTGCCAGCAGCCTAAGCCATCCCACGGGGACCCAGTACTTC.

This sequence joins TRBV9 and TRBJ2-6; TRBD1 matches 7 bases. Germline CDR1 is SGDLS and CDR2 is YYNGEE. V trimming: 1 base; J trimming: 0 bases; junction bases outside the gene matches: 7. The CDR3 is 18 amino acids. CDR3 region: CASSVSDRSRSGANVLTF. Here the CDR3 DNA reads TGTGCCAGCAGCGTATCGGACAGGTCCCGCTCTGGGGCCAACGTCCTGACTTTC.

J is TRBJ2-2 and V is TRBV5-1; the D is unclear. The CDR3 totals 16 residues. CDR1 is SGHRS, CDR2 YFSETQ, per germline. Trimming removed 4 bases at V and 2 bases at J, with 15 bases between. For the CDR3, the DNA is TGCGCCAGCAGCCCCCCGGAGCAGACTAACACCGGGGAGCTGTTTTTT. Translated, it gives CASSPPEQTNTGELFF.

This chain links TRBV10-3 with TRBJ2-1; 11 bases agree with TRBD1. The germline gives CDR1 ENHRY, CDR2 SYGVKD. Unmatched junction bases numbered 4, after V lost 6 bases and J lost 0 bases. This CDR3 is 16 amino acids long. The DNA for the CDR3 is TGTGCCATCAGAAGGGACAGGGGGTCCTCCTACAATGAGCAGTTCTTC. Translating it yields CAIRRDRGSSYNEQFF.